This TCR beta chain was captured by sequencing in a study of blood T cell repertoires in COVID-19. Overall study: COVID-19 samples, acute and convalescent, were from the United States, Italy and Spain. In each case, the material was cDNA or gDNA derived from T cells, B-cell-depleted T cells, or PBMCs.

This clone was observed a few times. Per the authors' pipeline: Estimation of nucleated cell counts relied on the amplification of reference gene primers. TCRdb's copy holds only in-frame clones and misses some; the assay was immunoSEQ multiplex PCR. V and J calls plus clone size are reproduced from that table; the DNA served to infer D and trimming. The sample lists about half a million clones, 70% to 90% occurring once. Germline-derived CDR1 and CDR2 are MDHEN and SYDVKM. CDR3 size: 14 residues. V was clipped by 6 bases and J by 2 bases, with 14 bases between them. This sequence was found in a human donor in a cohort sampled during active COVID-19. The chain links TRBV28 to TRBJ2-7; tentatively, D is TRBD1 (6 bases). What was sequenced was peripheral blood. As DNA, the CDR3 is TGTGCCAGCAGGCCCGGGACATTTCCCTACGAGCAGTACTTC. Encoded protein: CASRPGTFPYEQYF.